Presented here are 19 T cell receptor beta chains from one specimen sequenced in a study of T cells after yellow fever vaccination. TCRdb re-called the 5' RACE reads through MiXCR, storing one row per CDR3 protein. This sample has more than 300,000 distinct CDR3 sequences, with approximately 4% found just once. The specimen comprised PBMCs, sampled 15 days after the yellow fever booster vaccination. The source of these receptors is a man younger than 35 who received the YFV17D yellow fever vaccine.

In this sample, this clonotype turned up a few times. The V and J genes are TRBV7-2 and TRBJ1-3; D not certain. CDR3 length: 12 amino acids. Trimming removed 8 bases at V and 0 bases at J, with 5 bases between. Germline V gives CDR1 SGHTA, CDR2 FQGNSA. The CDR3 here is CASRRSGNTIYF. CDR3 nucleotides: TGTGCCAGCCGGCGCTCTGGAAACACCATATATTTT.

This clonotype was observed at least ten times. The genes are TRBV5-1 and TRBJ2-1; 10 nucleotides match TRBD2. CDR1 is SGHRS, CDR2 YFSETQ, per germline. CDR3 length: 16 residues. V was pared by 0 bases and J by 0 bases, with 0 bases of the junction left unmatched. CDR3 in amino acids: CASSLERGGSYNEQFF. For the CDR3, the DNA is TGCGCCAGCAGCTTGGAGCGGGGGGGCTCCTACAATGAGCAGTTCTTC.

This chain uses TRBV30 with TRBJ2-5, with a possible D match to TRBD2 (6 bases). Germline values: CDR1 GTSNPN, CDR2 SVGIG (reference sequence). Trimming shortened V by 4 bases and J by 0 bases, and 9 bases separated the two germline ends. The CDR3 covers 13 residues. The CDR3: CAWTGGDQETQYF. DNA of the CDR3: TGTGCCTGGACGGGCGGGGACCAAGAGACCCAGTACTTC.

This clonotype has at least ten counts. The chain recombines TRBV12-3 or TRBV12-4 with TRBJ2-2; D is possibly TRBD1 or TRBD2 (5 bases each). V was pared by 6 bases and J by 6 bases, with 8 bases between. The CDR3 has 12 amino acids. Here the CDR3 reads CASSLGAGELFF. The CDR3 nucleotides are TGTGCCAGCAGCTTGGGGGCCGGGGAGCTGTTTTTT.

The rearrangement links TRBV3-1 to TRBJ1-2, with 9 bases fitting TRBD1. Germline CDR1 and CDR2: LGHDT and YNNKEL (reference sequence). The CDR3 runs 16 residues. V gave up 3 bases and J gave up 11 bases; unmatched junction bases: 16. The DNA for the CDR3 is TGTGCCAGCAGCCATAGGGATTGGGGACAGGGAGGACGTTACACCTTC. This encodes CASSHRDWGQGGRYTF.

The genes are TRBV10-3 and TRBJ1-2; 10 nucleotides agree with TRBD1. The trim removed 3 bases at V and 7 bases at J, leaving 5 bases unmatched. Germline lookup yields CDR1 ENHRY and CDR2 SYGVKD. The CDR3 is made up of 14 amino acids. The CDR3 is CAISDGTGDFGYTF. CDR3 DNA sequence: TGTGCCATCAGTGACGGGACAGGGGATTTTGGCTACACCTTC.

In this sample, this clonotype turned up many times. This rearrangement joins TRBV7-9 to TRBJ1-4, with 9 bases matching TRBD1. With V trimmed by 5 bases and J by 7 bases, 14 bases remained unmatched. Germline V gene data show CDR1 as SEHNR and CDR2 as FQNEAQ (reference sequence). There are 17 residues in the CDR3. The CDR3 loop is CASSHIWDRESGEKLFF. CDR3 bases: TGTGCCAGCAGCCATATCTGGGACAGGGAATCGGGTGAAAAACTGTTTTTT.

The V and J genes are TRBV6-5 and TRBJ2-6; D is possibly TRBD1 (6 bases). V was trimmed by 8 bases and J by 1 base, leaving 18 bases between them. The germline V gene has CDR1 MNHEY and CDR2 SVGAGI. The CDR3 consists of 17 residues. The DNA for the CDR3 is TGTGCCAGCCTCCGGACTCGGGGACAATCTGGGGCCAACGTCCTGACTTTC. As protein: CASLRTRGQSGANVLTF.

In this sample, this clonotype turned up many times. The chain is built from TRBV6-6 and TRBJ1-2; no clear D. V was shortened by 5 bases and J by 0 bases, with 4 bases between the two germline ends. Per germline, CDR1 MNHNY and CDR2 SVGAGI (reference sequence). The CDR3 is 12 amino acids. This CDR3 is CASSTSNYGYTF. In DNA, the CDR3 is TGTGCCAGCAGTACTTCTAACTATGGCTACACCTTC.

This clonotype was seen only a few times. The CDR3: CASSSPLIPNTEAFF. CDR3 DNA: TGTGCCAGCAGTTCTCCGCTTATTCCAAACACTGAAGCTTTCTTT. The chain joins TRBV28 to TRBJ1-1, with D uncertain. The V gene's germline CDR1 is MDHEN and CDR2 SYDVKM. This CDR3 comprises 15 residues. Trimming removed 4 bases at V and 2 bases at J, with 14 bases between.

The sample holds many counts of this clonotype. CDR3 nucleotide sequence: TGTGCCAGCAGTTTAACCCGGGCCTACGAGCAGTACTTC. Its protein is CASSLTRAYEQYF. The genes are TRBV12-3 or TRBV12-4 and TRBJ2-7; D unclear. Trimming removed 2 bases at V and 2 bases at J, with 7 bases between. CDR3 length: 13 residues.

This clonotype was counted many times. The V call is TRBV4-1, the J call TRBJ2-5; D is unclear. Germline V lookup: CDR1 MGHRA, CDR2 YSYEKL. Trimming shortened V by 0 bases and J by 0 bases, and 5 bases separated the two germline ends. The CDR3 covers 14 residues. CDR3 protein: CASSQDGYQETQYF. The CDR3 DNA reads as TGCGCCAGCAGCCAAGATGGCTACCAAGAGACCCAGTACTTC.

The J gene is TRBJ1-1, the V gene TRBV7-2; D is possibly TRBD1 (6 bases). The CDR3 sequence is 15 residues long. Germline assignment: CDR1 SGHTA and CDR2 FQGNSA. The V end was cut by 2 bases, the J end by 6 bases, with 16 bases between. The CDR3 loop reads CASSLSMGAQPEAFF. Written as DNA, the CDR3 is TGTGCCAGCAGCTTAAGTATGGGGGCGCAGCCTGAAGCTTTCTTT.

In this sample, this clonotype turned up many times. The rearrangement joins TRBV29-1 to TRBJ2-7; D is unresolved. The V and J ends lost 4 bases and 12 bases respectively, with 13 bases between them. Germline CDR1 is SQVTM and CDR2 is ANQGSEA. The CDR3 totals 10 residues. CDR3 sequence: CSVGEFRRYF. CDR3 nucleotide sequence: TGCAGCGTTGGCGAATTCCGCAGGTACTTC.

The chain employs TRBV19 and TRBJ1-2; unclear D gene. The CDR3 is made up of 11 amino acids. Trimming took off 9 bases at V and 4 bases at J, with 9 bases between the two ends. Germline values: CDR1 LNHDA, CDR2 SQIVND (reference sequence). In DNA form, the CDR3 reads TGTGCCAGCGACGGATTCTATGGCTACACCTTC. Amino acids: CASDGFYGYTF. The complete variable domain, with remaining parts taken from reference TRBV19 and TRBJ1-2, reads DGGITQSPKYLFRKEGQNVTLSCEQNLNHDAMYWYRQDPGQGLRLIYYSQIVNDFQKGDIAEGYSVSREKKESFPLTVTSAQKNPTAFYLCASDGFYGYTFGSGTRLTVV.

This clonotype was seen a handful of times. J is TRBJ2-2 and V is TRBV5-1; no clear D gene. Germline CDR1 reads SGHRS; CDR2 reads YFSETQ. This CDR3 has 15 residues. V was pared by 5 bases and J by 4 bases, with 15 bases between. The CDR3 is CASRPAESATGELFF. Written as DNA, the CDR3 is TGCGCCAGCAGGCCGGCAGAGTCCGCCACCGGGGAGCTGTTTTTT.

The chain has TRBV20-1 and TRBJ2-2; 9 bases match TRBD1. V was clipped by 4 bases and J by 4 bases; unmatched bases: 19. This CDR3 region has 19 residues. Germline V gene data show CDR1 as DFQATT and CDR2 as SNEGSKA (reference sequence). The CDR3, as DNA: TGCAGTGCTACCTCAAGAGGGACAGGGAGTCTCACCTTCACCGGGGAGCTGTTTTTT. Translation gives CSATSRGTGSLTFTGELFF.

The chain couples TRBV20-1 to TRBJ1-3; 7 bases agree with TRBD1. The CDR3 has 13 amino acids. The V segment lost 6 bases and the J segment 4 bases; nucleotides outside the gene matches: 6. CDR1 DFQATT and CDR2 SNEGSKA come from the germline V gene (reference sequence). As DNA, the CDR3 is TGCAGTGCCGAGGCGGGACAGGGAAACACCATATATTTT. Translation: CSAEAGQGNTIYF.

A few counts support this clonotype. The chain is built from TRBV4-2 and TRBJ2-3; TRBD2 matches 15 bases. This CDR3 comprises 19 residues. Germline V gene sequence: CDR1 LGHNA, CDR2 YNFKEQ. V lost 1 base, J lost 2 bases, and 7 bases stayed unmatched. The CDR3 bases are TGTGCCAGCAGCCAAGCCGGGACTAGCGGGGGGCTTTCCACAGATACGCAGTATTTT. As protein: CASSQAGTSGGLSTDTQYF.